The next 8 T cell receptor beta chains were all read from a single sample in a study of spatial heterogeneity in lung cancer. Time point described: sample taken at primary tumor resection. The study sequenced unsorted whole RNA from tumor, nontumor lung or frozen PBMC. TCRdb fed the 5' RACE reads into MiXCR, producing one record per CDR3 protein. This sample has approximately 52,000 distinct CDR3 sequences; over 4.5% occur once, and the top ten carry roughly 10%. Specimen: PBMCs, collected at surgery. These receptors all come from a male donor with early-stage non-small cell lung cancer.

This clonotype was counted a single time. This rearrangement joins TRBV11-3 to TRBJ2-3; TRBD2 agrees at 8 bases. The CDR3 sequence is 15 residues long. Germline V gene sequence: CDR1 SGHNT, CDR2 YENEEA. Trimming took 5 bases from V and 5 from J; bases not matched to a gene: 9. The CDR3 bases are TGTGCCAGCAGCCCCCAGACTACTAGCGGAGATACGCAGTATTTT. It codes for CASSPQTTSGDTQYF.

There are many counts of this clonotype. J is TRBJ2-7 and V is TRBV6-5; D not certain. Germline V lookup: CDR1 MNHEY, CDR2 SVGAGI. The CDR3 length is 15 residues. Trimming cost V 6 bases and J 5 bases, with 20 bases left between them. CDR3 nucleotide sequence: TGTGCCAGCAGCCGGTGGGTTGGCCTGGGCGACGAGCAGTACTTC. This encodes CASSRWVGLGDEQYF.

The chain couples TRBV18 to TRBJ1-4, with D possibly being TRBD1 (5 bases). Germline values: CDR1 KGHSH, CDR2 LQKENI. Trimming left V 3 bases short and J 4 bases short, with 12 bases between. This CDR3 is 15 amino acids long. Written as DNA, the CDR3 is TGTGCCAGCTCACCGACCAGGGATAGTAATGAAAAACTGTTTTTT. Translated: CASSPTRDSNEKLFF.

This clonotype was observed many times. The rearrangement joins TRBV10-3 to TRBJ1-2, with unresolved D. The V end lost 3 bases, the J end lost 4 bases, and 9 bases lay between the germline ends. Germline values: CDR1 ENHRY, CDR2 SYGVKD. The CDR3 sequence is 13 residues long. The CDR3 nucleotides are TGTGCCATCAGTGACCCCGTGAGCTATGGCTACACCTTC. Translating it yields CAISDPVSYGYTF.

This clonotype was observed at least ten times. The chain uses TRBV4-2 and TRBJ2-3, with TRBD2 matching 13 bases. After removal of 0 bases from V and 3 bases from J, the junction contained 3 bases not matched to a gene. CDR3 length: 17 amino acids. CDR1 and CDR2 from the germline V gene are LGHNA and YNFKEQ. The CDR3 DNA reads as TGTGCCAGCAGCCAAGATGGGACTAGCGGGACTACAGATACGCAGTATTTT. Amino acids: CASSQDGTSGTTDTQYF.

Only a few counts were recorded for this clonotype. The chain recombines TRBV28 with TRBJ1-1, with D maybe TRBD1 (6 bases). The germline V gene has CDR1 MDHEN and CDR2 SYDVKM. V was cut by 8 bases and J by 4 bases, with 14 bases left in between. This CDR3 spans 13 amino acids. The CDR3 bases are TGTGCCAGCGGGGGGCAGGTTGTCACTGAAGCTTTCTTT. It translates to CASGGQVVTEAFF. The entire variable domain, with the rest obtained from reference TRBV28 and TRBJ1-1, is as follows: DVKVTQSSRYLVKRTGEKVFLECVQDMDHENMFWYRQDPGLGLRLIYFSYDVKMKEKGDIPEGYSVSREKKERFSLILESASTNQTSMYLCASGGQVVTEAFFGQGTRLTVV.

This clonotype came up many times. The gene calls are TRBV30 and TRBJ1-2; TRBD1 matches at 7 bases. The CDR3 sequence is 14 residues long. From germline, CDR1 is GTSNPN and CDR2 SVGIG (reference sequence). J was trimmed by 7 bases and V by 2 bases; bases with no gene match: 10. In DNA form, the CDR3 reads TGTGCCTGGAGTCAAATCTCGACAGGGTCTGGCTACACCTTC. It is translated as CAWSQISTGSGYTF.

In its sample, this clonotype was seen many times. The chain combines TRBV5-4 with TRBJ2-1; tentatively, D is TRBD1 or TRBD2 (5 bases each). Germline V lookup: CDR1 SGHNT, CDR2 YYREEE (reference sequence). CDR3 size: 19 residues. V was cut by 4 bases and J by 0 bases, with 23 bases left in between. The CDR3 DNA follows: TGTGCCAGCAGCGGGGCCGGGACCCATCGGGGCAGCTCCTACAATGAGCAGTTCTTC. Translated, it gives CASSGAGTHRGSSYNEQFF.